Listed below are T cell receptor beta chains from one sample, sequenced in a study of OX40 agonist ivuxolimab in advanced cancers. Data came from immunoSEQ multiplex PCR; TCRdb stores just in-frame clones and leaves some out. The sample lists 65,000 to 85,000 clones, 70% to 90% occurring once. The source was CD4+ or CD8+ T cells sorted from blood, collected in a trial of the OX40 agonist ivuxolimab. The receptors were sampled from an adult with an advanced solid tumor such as melanoma, head and neck, liver or kidney cancer. Each CDR3 is given with its conserved first and last residue. D genes are given only for firm matches. Part of the rows lack a size; the others show once, few, many or a class for expanded clones.

d_call	j_call	clone_size	v_call	cdr3_aa	cdr3_nt
TRBD1	TRBJ2-2	.	TRBV5-6	CASSFKTGGLGTGELFF	TGTGCCAGCAGCTTCAAGACAGGGGGCTTGGGCACCGGGGAGCTGTTTTTT
TRBD2	TRBJ2-5	.	TRBV5-6	CASSPQNPLAGEETQYF	TGTGCCAGCAGCCCACAAAACCCACTAGCGGGGGAAGAGACCCAGTACTTC
.	TRBJ1-2	.	TRBV2	CASSDGSSGYTF	TGTGCCAGCAGTGACGGGAGTTCTGGCTACACCTTC
TRBD1	TRBJ1-4	once	TRBV6-5	CASSTGTGNLRLFF	TGTGCCAGCAGCACAGGGACAGGGAACTTACGGCTGTTTTTT
TRBD1	TRBJ1-2	.	TRBV7-9	CASSQRDRGIYGYTF	TGTGCCAGCAGCCAGAGGGACAGGGGTATCTATGGCTACACCTTC
TRBD1	TRBJ1-1	.	TRBV29-1	CSANRQGEAFF	TGCAGCGCTAACCGACAGGGGGAAGCTTTCTTT
.	TRBJ2-5	.	TRBV7-2	CASSSSTGRETQYF	TGTGCCAGCAGCTCTTCGACAGGGAGGGAGACCCAGTACTTC
TRBD2	TRBJ2-7	.	TRBV5-1	CARTRGRGEGDEQYF	TGCGCCCGCACCCGGGGGCGGGGGGAAGGGGACGAGCAGTACTTC
TRBD1	TRBJ2-1	.	TRBV30	CAWSSQGMQFF	TGTGCCTGGAGTTCACAGGGGATGCAGTTCTTC
TRBD2	TRBJ2-5	.	TRBV9	CASSAGTSGGEETQYF	TGTGCCAGCAGCGCCGGGACTAGCGGGGGGGAAGAGACCCAGTACTTC
.	TRBJ2-3	.	TRBV18	CASSPVGGFTDTQYF	TGTGCCAGCTCACCGGTAGGGGGGTTCACAGATACGCAGTATTTT
.	TRBJ2-2	.	TRBV4-3	CASSQSMTNTGELFF	TGCGCCAGCAGCCAAAGCATGACCAACACCGGGGAGCTGTTTTTT
.	TRBJ1-1	once	TRBV21-1	CASSKVRPSNTEAFF	TGTGCCAGCAGCAAAGTCAGGCCGAGTAACACTGAAGCTTTCTTT
.	TRBJ2-3	.	TRBV29-1	CSVFGGNTDTQYF	TGCAGCGTTTTCGGAGGGAACACAGATACGCAGTATTTT
.	TRBJ2-1	.	TRBV5-1	CASSLEAAVRTYNEQFF	TGCGCCAGCAGCTTGGAGGCGGCGGTACGGACCTACAATGAGCAGTTCTTC
.	TRBJ2-3	.	TRBV10-3	CASGGFRGEDTQYF	TGTGCCAGTGGGGGGTTCCGAGGGGAAGATACGCAGTATTTT
.	TRBJ2-3	.	TRBV29-1	CSADTSPSVDTQYF	TGCAGCGCCGACACTAGCCCGTCCGTCGATACGCAGTATTTT
TRBD1	TRBJ1-5	.	TRBV15	CATSSWTGGGYQPQHF	TGTGCCACCAGCAGTTGGACAGGGGGTGGATATCAGCCCCAGCATTTT
.	TRBJ2-2	once	TRBV4-3	CASSRVPWGPGELFF	TGCGCCAGCAGCCGGGTCCCGTGGGGCCCCGGGGAGCTGTTTTTT
.	TRBJ1-1	.	TRBV25-1	CASSMTANTEAFF	TGTGCCAGTTCAATGACGGCTAACACTGAAGCTTTCTTT
.	TRBJ1-1	.	TRBV6-5	CASSHGEAFGTEAFF	TGTGCCAGCAGTCACGGGGAGGCCTTCGGCACTGAAGCTTTCTTT
.	TRBJ1-2	.	TRBV12-5	CASGEESYTF	TGTGCTAGTGGCGAGGAGTCTTACACCTTC
TRBD1	TRBJ2-5	.	TRBV5-6	CASSPRRQGVGETQYF	TGTGCCAGCAGCCCGCGGAGGCAGGGGGTGGGAGAGACCCAGTACTTC
.	TRBJ2-3	.	TRBV6-5	CASRRGTSTDTQYF	TGTGCCAGCAGACGTGGGACTAGCACAGATACGCAGTATTTT
.	TRBJ2-2	.	TRBV6-6	CASSQDIQRTGELFF	TGTGCCAGCAGTCAAGACATCCAAAGGACCGGGGAGCTGTTTTTT
.	TRBJ1-2	.	TRBV25-1	CASSGGLSWYGYTF	TGTGCCAGCAGCGGGGGACTCTCTTGGTATGGCTACACCTTC
.	TRBJ2-3	.	TRBV5-4	CASSLPVDTQYF	TGTGCCAGCAGCTTGCCCGTGGATACGCAGTATTTT
.	TRBJ1-1	.	TRBV4-2	CASSQVPQVNTEAFF	TGTGCCAGCAGCCAAGTCCCGCAGGTGAACACTGAAGCTTTCTTT
.	TRBJ1-5	.	TRBV18	CASSFGQQNQPQHF	TGTGCCAGCTCATTCGGACAGCAGAATCAGCCCCAGCATTTT
.	TRBJ1-2	.	TRBV6-1	CASTIEGGNYGYTF	TGTGCCAGCACCATAGAAGGGGGGAACTATGGCTACACCTTC
TRBD1	TRBJ1-4	.	TRBV7-3	CASSPREGQTKNEKLFF	TGTGCCAGCAGCCCTCGAGAGGGACAGACTAAAAATGAAAAACTGTTTTTT
.	TRBJ2-5	.	TRBV5-1	CASSSRGNKETQYF	TGCGCCAGCAGCTCAAGAGGGAACAAAGAGACCCAGTACTTC
TRBD1	TRBJ2-3	.	TRBV5-1	CASASGQRDTDTQYF	TGCGCCTCCGCGTCGGGACAGCGTGACACAGATACGCAGTATTTT
TRBD2	TRBJ2-3	few	TRBV7-2	CASSFLADWIDTQYF	TGTGCCAGCAGCTTCCTAGCGGACTGGATTGATACGCAGTATTTT
.	TRBJ1-4	.	TRBV7-9	CASSFEGGKLFF	TGTGCCAGCAGCTTCGAGGGGGGGAAACTGTTTTTT
TRBD1	TRBJ2-3	.	TRBV28	CASSLYVGTGSTDTQYF	TGTGCCAGCAGTTTATATGTGGGGACAGGTAGCACAGATACGCAGTATTTT